This is a list of T cell receptor beta chains from one sample in a study of cytomegalovirus exposure and HLA in healthy donors. Data came from immunoSEQ multiplex PCR; TCRdb stores just in-frame clones and leaves some out. Of fewer than 200,000 clones in the sample, about 70% were seen once. The sample taken for sequencing was PBMCs. Every receptor here comes from a woman aged 25 to 39 in good health and CMV-seronegative. The CDR3 runs from the conserved cysteine through the conserved F or W. Fields, in order: D gene, V gene, J gene, clone size, CDR3 DNA, CDR3 protein. The D gene is left open where the match is weak. Expanded clones are given a class, and other clones once, few, many or no size at all.

d_call: .; v_call: TRBV7-6; j_call: TRBJ2-3; clone_size: once; cdr3_nt: TGTGCCAGCAGCTTAGGTGGCAGGGGCAGCACAGATACGCAGTATTTT; cdr3_aa: CASSLGGRGSTDTQYF
d_call: TRBD1; v_call: TRBV4-2; j_call: TRBJ1-6; clone_size: few; cdr3_nt: TGTGCCAGCAGCCCCCCTCCGGGACAGGGAGGCTCACCCCTCCACTTT; cdr3_aa: CASSPPPGQGGSPLHF
d_call: TRBD1; v_call: TRBV6-6; j_call: TRBJ1-2; clone_size: .; cdr3_nt: TGTGCCAGCAGTTACGACAGGGGTCGGAGCTATGGCTACACCTTC; cdr3_aa: CASSYDRGRSYGYTF
d_call: .; v_call: TRBV7-2; j_call: TRBJ1-5; clone_size: .; cdr3_nt: TGTGCCAGCAGCCCGGGCGGGGGGATTTATAGCAATCAGCCCCAGCATTTT; cdr3_aa: CASSPGGGIYSNQPQHF
d_call: .; v_call: TRBV2; j_call: TRBJ2-5; clone_size: .; cdr3_nt: TGTGCCAGCCAACCGTATGAGGAGACCCAGTACTTC; cdr3_aa: CASQPYEETQYF
d_call: .; v_call: TRBV5-1; j_call: TRBJ1-1; clone_size: .; cdr3_nt: TGCGCCAGCAGCTTAATAAGAGGGAGGACTGAAGCTTTCTTT; cdr3_aa: CASSLIRGRTEAFF
d_call: TRBD1; v_call: TRBV11-2; j_call: TRBJ1-3; clone_size: few; cdr3_nt: TGTGCCAGCAGCTTCCTGTCGGACAGGGGTAAAACAATCCCATATTTT; cdr3_aa: CASSFLSDRGKTIPYF
d_call: .; v_call: TRBV27; j_call: TRBJ1-2; clone_size: .; cdr3_nt: TGTGCCAGCAGAACAACCCTCATACATCGGACACCGAACTATGGCTACACCTTC; cdr3_aa: CASRTTLIHRTPNYGYTF
d_call: TRBD2; v_call: TRBV4-3; j_call: TRBJ2-2; clone_size: .; cdr3_nt: TGCGCCAGCAGCCAAGGGTCCCTGAGCGGGAGTGTCACCGGGGAGCTGTTTTTT; cdr3_aa: CASSQGSLSGSVTGELFF
d_call: .; v_call: TRBV27; j_call: TRBJ2-7; clone_size: few; cdr3_nt: TGTGCCAGCAGTCTCTACCCTACCTACGAGCAGTACTTC; cdr3_aa: CASSLYPTYEQYF
d_call: TRBD1; v_call: TRBV4-1; j_call: TRBJ2-7; clone_size: .; cdr3_nt: TGCGCCAGCAGCAAACGACAGGGCCCCTACGAGCAGTACTTC; cdr3_aa: CASSKRQGPYEQYF
d_call: .; v_call: TRBV4-1; j_call: TRBJ2-7; clone_size: .; cdr3_nt: TGCGCCAGCAGCCAAGACCACAGGGATATAGACGAGCAGTACTTC; cdr3_aa: CASSQDHRDIDEQYF
d_call: .; v_call: TRBV5-6; j_call: TRBJ1-1; clone_size: .; cdr3_nt: TGTGCCAGCAGCTGGGAACGGGACACCCCAACCATCACTGAAGCTTTCTTT; cdr3_aa: CASSWERDTPTITEAFF
d_call: .; v_call: TRBV5-1; j_call: TRBJ2-3; clone_size: .; cdr3_nt: TGCGCCAGCAGCTTGGTTCGGGACACCCAAGATACGCAGTATTTT; cdr3_aa: CASSLVRDTQDTQYF
d_call: .; v_call: TRBV9; j_call: TRBJ2-7; clone_size: .; cdr3_nt: TGTGCCAGCAGCGTAGGGATAGGGTTACGCGAGGGCTCCTACGAGCAGTACTTC; cdr3_aa: CASSVGIGLREGSYEQYF
d_call: TRBD1; v_call: TRBV10-3; j_call: TRBJ1-6; clone_size: .; cdr3_nt: TGTGCCATCAGTCCGGACAGGCCCAGTTCACCCCTCCACTTT; cdr3_aa: CAISPDRPSSPLHF
d_call: TRBD1; v_call: TRBV9; j_call: TRBJ1-3; clone_size: few; cdr3_nt: TGTGCCAGCAGCGCCCGTCCCGGGACAGCCTTTGACTCTGGAAACACCATATATTTT; cdr3_aa: CASSARPGTAFDSGNTIYF
d_call: TRBD2; v_call: TRBV4-3; j_call: TRBJ2-3; clone_size: .; cdr3_nt: TGCGCCAGCAGCCAAGACCGACTAGCGGGGACTCTCCACACAGATACGCAGTATTTT; cdr3_aa: CASSQDRLAGTLHTDTQYF
d_call: TRBD1; v_call: TRBV18; j_call: TRBJ2-7; clone_size: .; cdr3_nt: TGTGCCAGCTCACCGGACAGGGAAACCTACGAGCAGTACTTC; cdr3_aa: CASSPDRETYEQYF
d_call: .; v_call: TRBV30; j_call: TRBJ1-1; clone_size: .; cdr3_nt: TGTGCCTGGAGTACGAACAGGTTCGCTGAAGCTTTCTTT; cdr3_aa: CAWSTNRFAEAFF
d_call: TRBD2; v_call: TRBV18; j_call: TRBJ2-2; clone_size: .; cdr3_nt: TGTGCCAGCTCACCAGCGGGGGGCGCCTTGGTCGGGGAGCTGTTTTTT; cdr3_aa: CASSPAGGALVGELFF
d_call: .; v_call: TRBV5-1; j_call: TRBJ2-2; clone_size: .; cdr3_nt: TGCGCCAGCAGCTTGAGGGGGATCGACACCGGGGAGCTGTTTTTT; cdr3_aa: CASSLRGIDTGELFF
d_call: .; v_call: TRBV6-4; j_call: TRBJ1-5; clone_size: .; cdr3_nt: TGTGCCAGCAGCCAACGGAGCGGTGTTCAGCCCCAGCATTTT; cdr3_aa: CASSQRSGVQPQHF